One and the same sample provided the 16 T cell receptor beta chains below, sequenced in a study of T cells after yellow fever vaccination. TCRdb used MiXCR to reprocess the 5' RACE reads, holding one entry per CDR3 protein. The sample includes 450,000 to 550,000 distinct CDR3 sequences, about 19% of them seen just once. Sample: PBMCs, taken 15 days after the yellow fever booster vaccination. The receptors stem from a man younger than 40 who received the YFV17D yellow fever vaccine.

V is TRBV29-1 and J is TRBJ2-7; D not certain. Between the trimmed V and J ends, which lost 3 bases and 3 bases, there was a span of 6 bases. CDR1 is SQVTM and CDR2 is ANQGSEA in the germline V gene. The CDR3 spans 11 residues. Written as DNA, the CDR3 is TGCAGCGTTGATTTCGGCTACGAGCAGTACTTC. Protein product: CSVDFGYEQYF.

The genes are TRBV6-1 and TRBJ2-5, with 10 bases matching TRBD2. Trimming at V came to 10 bases and at J to 6 bases, leaving 14 bases not matched to a gene. Germline V gene lookup returns CDR1 MNHNS and CDR2 SASEGT. The CDR3 has 15 amino acids. This CDR3 is CATSGASGRPKTQYF. The CDR3 nucleotides read TGTGCCACTTCAGGGGCTAGCGGGAGACCGAAGACCCAGTACTTC.

The chain has TRBV5-1 and TRBJ2-3, with TRBD2 matching 7 bases. Trimming at V came to 2 bases and at J to 2 bases, leaving 8 bases not matched to a gene. The CDR3 spans 16 residues. CDR1 and CDR2 from the germline V gene are SGHRS and YFSETQ. The CDR3, as DNA: TGCGCCAGCAGCTTTGGGGCTAGCGGCTACACAGATACGCAGTATTTT. Translating it yields CASSFGASGYTDTQYF.

The chain uses TRBV7-2 and TRBJ2-7, with 7 bases fitting TRBD1. The CDR3 runs to 15 residues. Per the germline V gene, CDR1 is SGHTA and CDR2 is FQGNSA. Germline trimming cut 5 bases from V and 2 bases from J; bases unmatched to any gene: 9. The CDR3 protein is CASSPRFGQAYEQYF. The CDR3 DNA sequence: TGTGCCAGCAGCCCCCGTTTCGGACAGGCCTACGAGCAGTACTTC. The full variable domain, with the rest looked up from reference TRBV7-2 and TRBJ2-7, is GAGVSQSPSNKVTEKGKDVELRCDPISGHTALYWYRQSLGQGLEFLIYFQGNSAPDKSGLPSDRFSAERTGGSVSTLTIQRTQQEDSAVYLCASSPRFGQAYEQYFGPGTRLTVT.

The chain is built from TRBV7-2 and TRBJ2-7, with TRBD2 matching over 7 bases. Germline V lookup: CDR1 SGHTA, CDR2 FQGNSA. Unmatched junction bases numbered 9, after V lost 1 base and J lost 0 bases. CDR3 length equals 17 residues. In DNA, the CDR3 is TGTGCCAGCAGCTTAGTTGTGGCGGGAGTTTTCTCCTACGAGCAGTACTTC. As protein: CASSLVVAGVFSYEQYF. The complete variable domain, with remaining parts taken from reference TRBV7-2 and TRBJ2-7, reads GAGVSQSPSNKVTEKGKDVELRCDPISGHTALYWYRQSLGQGLEFLIYFQGNSAPDKSGLPSDRFSAERTGGSVSTLTIQRTQQEDSAVYLCASSLVVAGVFSYEQYFGPGTRLTVT.

V gene TRBV7-6 combines with J gene TRBJ2-1, with 11 bases matching TRBD2. V trimming: 3 bases; J trimming: 5 bases; junction bases outside the gene matches: 3. This CDR3 comprises 15 residues. The germline CDR1 and CDR2 sequences are SGHVS and FNYEAQ. CDR3 sequence (DNA): TGTGCCAGCAGCTTCACTAGCGGGAGCAACAATGAGCAGTTCTTC. Protein: CASSFTSGSNNEQFF. Looking up the rest from reference TRBV7-6 and TRBJ2-1 gives the full variable domain: GAGVSQSPRYKVTKRGQDVALRCDPISGHVSLYWYRQALGQGPEFLTYFNYEAQQDKSGLPNDRFSAERPEGSISTLTIQRTEQRDSAMYRCASSFTSGSNNEQFFGPGTRLTVL.

The V gene is TRBV6-5, the J gene TRBJ2-5; TRBD2 aligns across 8 bases. The CDR3 sequence is 14 residues long. The V and J ends lost 2 bases and 9 bases, in that order; junction bases with no gene match: 8. Germline V gives CDR1 MNHEY, CDR2 SVGAGI. The CDR3 nucleotides read TGTGCCAGCAGTTACAAGCGGGAGATATCATCCCAGTACTTC. Its translation is CASSYKREISSQYF.

A few counts support this clonotype. The V call is TRBV14, the J call TRBJ2-1; TRBD2 agrees at 13 bases. The germline V gene has CDR1 SGHDN and CDR2 FVKESK. The length of the CDR3 is 19 residues. V lost 4 bases and J lost 2; bases outside the gene matches: 11. CDR3 protein: CASSRTSGSFSAPYNEQFF. CDR3 DNA sequence: TGTGCCAGCAGCCGGACTAGCGGGAGCTTTTCGGCCCCCTACAATGAGCAGTTCTTC.

The genes are TRBV6-2 or TRBV6-3 and TRBJ2-7; D might be TRBD2 (6 bases). V lost 2 bases, J lost 5 bases, and 16 bases lay in between. Germline lookup yields CDR1 MNHEY and CDR2 SVGEGT. The CDR3 spans 15 residues. DNA for the CDR3: TGTGCCAGCAGTTACCCGGGACTCCTATGGCACGAGCAGTACTTC. Amino acid sequence: CASSYPGLLWHEQYF.

This clonotype was recorded a few times. This rearrangement joins TRBV2 to TRBJ2-3; the D is unclear. Germline V gene sequence: CDR1 SNHLY, CDR2 FYNNEI. This CDR3 spans 13 amino acids. The V end was cut by 7 bases, the J end by 6 bases, with 14 bases between. CDR3 nucleotides: TGTGCCAGCAAGGGCGTGACAACGGATACGCAGTATTTT. Protein: CASKGVTTDTQYF.

The rearrangement joins TRBV20-1 to TRBJ1-4; maybe TRBD1 (5 bases). The CDR3 totals 14 residues. Per the germline V gene, CDR1 is DFQATT and CDR2 is SNEGSKA (reference sequence). V was cut by 5 bases and J by 7 bases, with 17 bases left in between. For the CDR3, the DNA is TGCAGTGCTCACGAGTCCCGAAGGGGTGAAAAACTGTTTTTT. This encodes CSAHESRRGEKLFF.

V gene TRBV10-3 combines with J gene TRBJ2-1, with 14 bases lining up with TRBD2. The CDR3 consists of 13 residues. The V segment lost 10 bases and the J segment 7 bases; nucleotides outside the gene matches: 3. Germline-derived CDR1 and CDR2 are ENHRY and SYGVKD. The CDR3 region is CATGTSGGNEQFF. The DNA for the CDR3 is TGTGCCACCGGGACTAGCGGGGGTAATGAGCAGTTCTTC.

At least ten counts were recorded for this clonotype. This rearrangement joins TRBV7-9 to TRBJ1-1; no clear D gene. Germline V gene lookup returns CDR1 SEHNR and CDR2 FQNEAQ (reference sequence). CDR3 length: 14 residues. V lost 1 base, J lost 1 base, and 7 bases lay in between. The CDR3 bases are TGTGCCAGCAGCTTAGAGGGAGGGAACACTGAAGCTTTCTTT. Its protein is CASSLEGGNTEAFF. Complete variable domain (other parts from reference TRBV7-9 and TRBJ1-1): DTGVSQNPRHKITKRGQNVTFRCDPISEHNRLYWYRQTLGQGPEFLTYFQNEAQLEKSRLLSDRFSAERPKGSFSTLEIQRTEQGDSAMYLCASSLEGGNTEAFFGQGTRLTVV.

There are a few counts of this clonotype. The J gene is TRBJ2-4, the V gene TRBV20-1; maybe TRBD1 (5 bases). The CDR3 sequence is 14 residues long. The germline V and J ends were trimmed by 6 bases and 1 base, with 13 bases remaining between them. CDR1 is DFQATT and CDR2 is SNEGSKA in the germline V gene (reference sequence). The CDR3 bases are TGCAGTGCCATGGACACCCCGGCCAAAAACATTCAGTACTTC. Translated, it gives CSAMDTPAKNIQYF.

This clonotype was counted between two and nine times. The V and J genes are TRBV7-2 and TRBJ2-3, with D tentatively TRBD2 (5 bases). The CDR3 has 15 amino acids. CDR1 SGHTA and CDR2 FQGNSA come from the germline V gene. The germline V and J ends were trimmed by 2 bases and 3 bases, with 12 bases remaining between them. CDR3 in DNA: TGTGCCAGCAGCTTAAATCCGGGGTGGACAGATACGCAGTATTTT. Protein product: CASSLNPGWTDTQYF.

In its sample, this clonotype was seen a few times. This chain joins TRBV7-9 and TRBJ2-7; 9 bases are shared with TRBD1. With V trimmed by 6 bases and J by 6 bases, 18 bases remained unmatched. Per germline, CDR1 SEHNR and CDR2 FQNEAQ (reference sequence). This CDR3 contains 17 residues. The CDR3 region is CASRSTRAGTGYLEQYF. The CDR3 DNA reads TGTGCCAGCAGATCAACACGCGCCGGGACAGGGTACCTCGAGCAGTACTTC.